This TCR beta chain was sequenced in a study of blood T cells in healthy people across ages. The germline V gene has CDR1 MNHEY and CDR2 SVGAGI. The CDR3 is 12 residues long. Concerning this clonotype: Its antigen remains unknown.

Together with a sample-barcoded 5' primer, a J-beta primer mix was included in a second PCR lasting about 6 to 11 cycles. TCRdb reprocessed the 5' RACE reads via MiXCR and lists one record per CDR3 protein. The data contain 600,000 to 1,000,000 distinct CDR3 sequences, 58% of them seen just once; the ten biggest clones take up approximately 21%. Study findings and constraints: Unsorted PBMC input precluded a conclusive naive versus antigen-experienced comparison. Older age coincided with a roughly linear decline in TCR beta diversity per million T cells.

Donors ranged from about 6 to 95 years old and were healthy Caucasians in Russia. Each sample yielded at least 6 million isolated PBMCs. This rearrangement joins TRBV6-5 to TRBJ2-5; D assignment may be TRBD1 or TRBD2 (6 bases each). The J call may be incorrect, as the DNA end agrees better with TRBJ2-7. The TCR sequence derives from a man aged 25 to 45 in good health. Sequencing was done on a sample of blood. The CDR3 region has the DNA TGTGCCACCACGGGGGCTCCCTACGAGCAGTACTTC. Amino acids: CATTGAPYEQYF.